This T cell receptor (beta chain) was recorded in a study of T cells in localized non-small cell lung cancer. Study-wide findings and caveats: The study sequenced only one region of the tumor. As a result, intratumor heterogeneity could not be excluded and remains possible. In adjacent lung, a median roughly 62 of the top 100 tumor clones were found.

On this clone itself: The antigen remains unidentified.

CDR3 length equals 13 residues. Per germline, CDR1 SEHNR and CDR2 FQNEAQ (reference sequence). Trimming cost V 1 base and J 2 bases, with 5 bases left between them. Using immunoSEQ multiplex PCR, the repertoire was profiled, and TCRdb retains in-frame clones only, with some absent. The sample consists of approximately 35,000 clones, 80% to 95% of them appearing once. The receptor was derived from a female donor over 55 with stage I lung adenocarcinoma. Sample: peripheral blood, taken before any cancer treatment. The chain has TRBV7-9 and TRBJ1-1; D ambiguous. The chain's CDR3 is CASSLEGNTEAFF. CDR3 nucleotide sequence: TGTGCCAGCAGCTTAGAGGGCAACACTGAAGCTTTCTTT.